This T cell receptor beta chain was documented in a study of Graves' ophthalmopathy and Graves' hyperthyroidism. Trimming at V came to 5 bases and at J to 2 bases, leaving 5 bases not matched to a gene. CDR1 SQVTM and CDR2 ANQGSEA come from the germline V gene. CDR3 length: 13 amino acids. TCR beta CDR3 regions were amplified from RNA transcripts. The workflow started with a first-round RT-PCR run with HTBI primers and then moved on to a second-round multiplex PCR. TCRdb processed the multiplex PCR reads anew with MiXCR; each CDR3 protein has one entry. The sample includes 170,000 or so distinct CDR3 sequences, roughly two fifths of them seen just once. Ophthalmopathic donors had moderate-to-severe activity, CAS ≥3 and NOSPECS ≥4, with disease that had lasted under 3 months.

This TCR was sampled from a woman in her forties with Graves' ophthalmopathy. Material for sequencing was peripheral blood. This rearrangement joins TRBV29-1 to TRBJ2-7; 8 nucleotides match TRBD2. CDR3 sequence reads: CSVLAGGAYEQYF. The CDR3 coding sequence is TGCAGCGTTTTAGCCGGGGGGGCCTACGAGCAGTACTTC.